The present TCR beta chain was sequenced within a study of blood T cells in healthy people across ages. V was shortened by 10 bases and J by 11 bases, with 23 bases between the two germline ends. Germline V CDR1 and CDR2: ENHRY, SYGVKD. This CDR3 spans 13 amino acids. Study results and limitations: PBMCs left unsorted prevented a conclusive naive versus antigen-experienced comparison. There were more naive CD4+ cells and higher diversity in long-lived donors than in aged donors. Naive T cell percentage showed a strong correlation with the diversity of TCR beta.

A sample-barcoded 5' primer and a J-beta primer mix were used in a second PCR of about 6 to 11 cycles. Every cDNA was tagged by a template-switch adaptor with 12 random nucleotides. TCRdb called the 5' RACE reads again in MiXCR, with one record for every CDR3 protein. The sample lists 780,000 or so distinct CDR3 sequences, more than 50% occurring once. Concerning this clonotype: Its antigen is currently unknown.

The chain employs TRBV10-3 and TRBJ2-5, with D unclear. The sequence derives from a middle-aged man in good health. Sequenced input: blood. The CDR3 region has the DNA TGTGCCACCTCGCAGACTCTAGACAATGAGCAGTACTTC. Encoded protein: CATSQTLDNEQYF.